The 18 T cell receptor beta chains below all came from one sample that was sequenced in a study of vaccination and CD4 T cells after COVID-19. Cultured CD4+ T-cell DNA underwent Oncomine TCR Beta short-read sequencing. TCRdb processed the PCR reads anew with MiXCR; each CDR3 protein has one entry. Of about 16,000 distinct CDR3 sequences listed, approximately 40% are singletons. Which antigens these TCRs recognize remains unknown. Indicated treatment: approximately 9-day PBMC culture with coronavirus spike peptide pools or control peptides (ViraFEST assay). This material consisted of CD4+ T cells from blood, cultured in vitro, taken before SARS-CoV-2 vaccination. Every receptor here comes from a human donor who received a COVID-19 vaccine.

This clonotype has just a few counts. The chain carries TRBV6-1 and TRBJ2-7; the match to TRBD2 covers 7 bases. There are 18 residues in the CDR3. J lost 3 bases, V lost 4 bases, and 18 bases had no gene match. Looked up from germline, CDR1 is MNHNS and CDR2 is SASEGT. The CDR3 spells CASSGQWGGPMGGYEQYF. CDR3 coding DNA: TGTGCCAGCAGTGGTCAATGGGGGGGACCCATGGGGGGCTACGAGCAGTACTTC.

The V gene is TRBV6-1, the J gene TRBJ2-3, with 8 bases matching TRBD2. V was pared by 2 bases and J by 1 base, with 8 bases of the junction left unmatched. The CDR3 consists of 17 residues. Germline CDR1 and CDR2: MNHNS and SASEGT. The CDR3 DNA reads as TGTGCCAGCAGTGAAACGTTAGCGGGGCGCGGCACAGATACGCAGTATTTT. Protein product: CASSETLAGRGTDTQYF.

Only a few counts were recorded for this clonotype. The chain is built from TRBV2 and TRBJ2-7; TRBD1 agrees at 10 bases. The CDR3 runs 14 residues. Germline-derived CDR1 and CDR2 are SNHLY and FYNNEI. J was trimmed by 7 bases and V by 7 bases; bases with no gene match: 10. CDR3 nucleotides: TGTGCCAGCACCAGACAGGGGGCGCAGGATGAGCAGTACTTC. Its translation is CASTRQGAQDEQYF. Combining the CDR3 with reference TRBV2 and TRBJ2-7 gives the whole variable domain EPEVTQTPSHQVTQMGQEVILRCVPISNHLYFYWYRQILGQKVEFLVSFYNNEISEKSEIFDDQFSVERPDGSNFTLKIRSTKLEDSAMYFCASTRQGAQDEQYFGPGTRLTVT.

The chain links TRBV11-2 to TRBJ1-2, with D possibly being TRBD1 (6 bases). Trimming stripped 0 bases from V and 7 bases from J, with 21 bases between. Germline assignment: CDR1 SGHAT and CDR2 FQNNGV. The CDR3 loop spans 17 amino acids. In DNA, the CDR3 is TGTGCCAGCAGCTTAGATCTAGCCCCCAGGGGCCCGGGTGGCTACACCTTC. Encoded protein: CASSLDLAPRGPGGYTF.

This chain uses TRBV4-2 with TRBJ1-6, with no clear D. Germline CDR1 reads LGHNA; CDR2 reads YNFKEQ. V dropped 4 bases and J dropped 7 bases, with 11 bases sitting between them. This CDR3 has 14 residues. The CDR3 sequence: CASSPAPGNSPLHF. For the CDR3, the DNA is TGTGCCAGCAGCCCCGCCCCGGGGAATTCACCCCTCCACTTT.

V gene TRBV15 combines with J gene TRBJ1-2, with TRBD1 matching over 7 bases. The CDR3 has 13 amino acids. From germline, CDR1 is LNHNV and CDR2 YYDKDF (reference sequence). V shed 3 bases and J 4 bases; nucleotides not matched to a gene: 2. The CDR3 sequence: CATSRGTAYGYTF. DNA for the CDR3: TGTGCCACCAGCAGGGGGACAGCCTATGGCTACACCTTC.

This chain joins TRBV29-1 and TRBJ2-5; TRBD2 matches 14 bases. V was clipped by 7 bases and J by 1 base; unmatched bases: 2. This CDR3 spans 14 amino acids. In germline, CDR1 is SQVTM, CDR2 ANQGSEA. The CDR3 spells CSAGLAGGQETQYF. CDR3 sequence (DNA): TGCAGCGCCGGACTAGCGGGGGGCCAAGAGACCCAGTACTTC.

In regard to this clonotype: One end of the junction fails to match germline, which may point to a read error. The CDR3 spells CSTSGGRGNYGYTF. The DNA for the CDR3 is TGCAGTACTAGTGGTGGACGGGGGAACTATGGCTACACCTTC. J is TRBJ1-2 and V is TRBV20-1; possibly TRBD1 for D (5 bases). The CDR3 is made up of 14 amino acids. Germline assignment: CDR1 DFQATT and CDR2 SNEGSKA (reference sequence).

This clonotype was seen only a few times. The genes are TRBV5-1 and TRBJ1-2, with 7 bases matching TRBD1. The CDR3 has 15 residues. CDR1 and CDR2 from the germline V gene are SGHRS and YFSETQ. The V gene end was trimmed by 4 bases and the J gene end by 4 bases; junction bases not matched to a gene: 10. The DNA of the CDR3 is TGCGCCAGCAGCCAGACAGGGAGCGGTCCCTATGGCTACACCTTC. This sequence encodes CASSQTGSGPYGYTF.

The chain combines TRBV6-5 with TRBJ1-1; TRBD1 is a possible D gene (6 bases). The CDR3 is 14 residues long. Germline V CDR1 and CDR2: MNHEY, SVGAGI. V lost 0 bases and J lost 7, with 12 bases in between. The CDR3 spells CASSYSYHRDEAFF. CDR3 nucleotides: TGTGCCAGCAGTTACTCGTACCACAGGGATGAAGCTTTCTTT.

CDR3 DNA: TGTGCCAGCAGCTTGAAAGGGCTAACGCAGTATTTT. This sequence encodes CASSLKGLTQYF. This chain joins TRBV7-2 and TRBJ2-3; D unresolved. The CDR3 extends over 12 amino acids. Germline-derived CDR1 and CDR2 are SGHTA and FQGNSA. V was clipped by 3 bases and J by 9 bases, with 10 bases between them.

The V gene is TRBV6-1, the J gene TRBJ1-5, with 7 bases lining up with TRBD1. The CDR3 extends over 13 amino acids. Germline lookup yields CDR1 MNHNS and CDR2 SASEGT. The junction had 4 bases not matched to a gene; V was cut back by 2 bases and J by 9 bases. CDR3 bases: TGTGCCAGCAGTGAATACCGGACAGGGCCCCAGCATTTT. It yields the protein CASSEYRTGPQHF.

The chain recombines TRBV6-5 with TRBJ1-3; 7 positions match TRBD1. The ends lost 1 base at V and 3 bases at J; junction bases unmatched: 3. CDR1 and CDR2 (germline): MNHEY, SVGAGI. CDR3 length: 15 amino acids. The CDR3: CASSYYRGSGNTIYF. The CDR3 nucleotides read TGTGCCAGCAGTTACTACAGGGGAAGTGGAAACACCATATATTTT.

There are a few counts of this clonotype. The chain couples TRBV6-5 to TRBJ1-5, with no clear D. The CDR3 spans 14 residues. The V end lost 1 base, the J end lost 2 bases, and 6 bases lay between the germline ends. Germline V CDR1 and CDR2: MNHEY, SVGAGI. CDR3 region: CASSYLGGNQPQHF. For the CDR3, the DNA is TGTGCCAGCAGTTACTTGGGTGGCAATCAGCCCCAGCATTTT.

This chain joins TRBV7-9 and TRBJ2-5; D gene unclear. Germline V lookup: CDR1 SEHNR, CDR2 FQNEAQ (reference sequence). Trimming removed 3 bases from V and 5 bases from J, with 7 bases in between. This CDR3 is built from 12 residues. CDR3 in DNA: TGTGCCAGCAGCTTGGTGGGGGAGACCCAGTACTTC. Amino acids: CASSLVGETQYF.

This chain links TRBV28 with TRBJ2-7, with D uncertain. CDR1 and CDR2 (germline): MDHEN, SYDVKM. Trimming shortened V by 8 bases and J by 6 bases, and 20 bases separated the two germline ends. The CDR3 covers 14 residues. The CDR3 bases are TGTGCCAGCCAAACCGCGGACCCGCCTTTCGAGCAGTACTTC. Its translation is CASQTADPPFEQYF. Filled out from reference TRBV28 and TRBJ2-7, the complete variable domain reads DVKVTQSSRYLVKRTGEKVFLECVQDMDHENMFWYRQDPGLGLRLIYFSYDVKMKEKGDIPEGYSVSREKKERFSLILESASTNQTSMYLCASQTADPPFEQYFGPGTRLTVT.

This clonotype was counted only a few times. The chain carries TRBV2 and TRBJ2-7; D is undetermined. The CDR3 loop spans 10 amino acids. The germline V gene has CDR1 SNHLY and CDR2 FYNNEI. The ends were cut back, 4 bases at V and 4 bases at J, with 2 bases in the middle. The CDR3 DNA reads TGTGCCAGCAGTGCATACGAGCAGTACTTC. This encodes CASSAYEQYF.

The chain uses TRBV12-3 or TRBV12-4 and TRBJ1-3; D uncertain. The CDR3 length is 14 residues. Deletions cut 5 bases from V and 0 bases from J, with 8 bases between. The CDR3 is CASSMADSGNTIYF. In DNA, the CDR3 is TGTGCCAGCAGTATGGCAGACTCTGGAAACACCATATATTTT.